The present T cell receptor beta chain was sequenced within a study of shared clonotypes between healthy human individuals. Study outcomes and limitations: Shared clonotypes: about 4.6% naive CD4, around 4% naive CD8, less than 2.5% memory CD4, approximately 0.37% memory CD8. Only blood was sampled, and tissue TCR repertoires likely differ from blood ones.

In regard to this clone: The antigen is not known.

Repertoires were generated with immunoSEQ multiplex PCR, while TCRdb's copy carries only in-frame clones and drops some. The sample has 2,500,000 or so clones, over 85% seen once. Per germline, CDR1 SGHAT and CDR2 FQNNGV. CDR3 length: 17 amino acids. V was trimmed by 0 bases and J by 11 bases, leaving 23 bases between them. The V and J genes are TRBV11-2 and TRBJ2-1; perhaps D is TRBD1 or TRBD2 (6 bases each). The TCR comes from a man between 18 and 35 years old in good health. Some clones in this sample may be carry-over from other donors' samples. Sequenced: naive CD4+ T cells from PBMCs. Subset in this sample: CD45RA+ positively selected. In DNA, the CDR3 is TGTGCCAGCAGCTTAGATGTCCAAGCTGGGGGGCAGGGGAAGCAGTTCTTC. It codes for CASSLDVQAGGQGKQFF.